This entry lists 2 T cell receptor beta chains sequenced from one sample in a study of T cells in Graves' hyperthyroidism and ophthalmopathy. The source material, RNA transcripts, was used to amplify TCR beta CDR3 regions. When the TCR CDR3 underwent first-round RT-PCR, the HTBI primer set was used. TCRdb recomputed calls from the multiplex PCR reads with MiXCR, one row per CDR3 protein. The sample has approximately 380,000 distinct CDR3 sequences, approximately 19% seen once. The sample comprised blood. The source is a young woman with Graves' hyperthyroidism.

This clonotype was seen ten or more times. The rearrangement links TRBV19 to TRBJ2-7, with D possibly TRBD1 on 6 matching bases. V was clipped by 0 bases and J by 5 bases, with 14 bases between them. Germline V gene lookup returns CDR1 LNHDA and CDR2 SQIVND (reference sequence). This CDR3 has 15 residues. The CDR3 DNA reads TGTGCCAGTAGTATAGAGGGCTGGGGGCGGAACGAGCAGTACTTC. The encoded protein is CASSIEGWGRNEQYF. Supplemented by reference TRBV19 and TRBJ2-7, the full variable domain reads DGGITQSPKYLFRKEGQNVTLSCEQNLNHDAMYWYRQDPGQGLRLIYYSQIVNDFQKGDIAEGYSVSREKKESFPLTVTSAQKNPTAFYLCASSIEGWGRNEQYFGPGTRLTVT.

In its sample, this clonotype was seen many times. The genes are TRBV7-9 and TRBJ2-7; 7 bases agree with TRBD1. Per germline, CDR1 SEHNR and CDR2 FQNEAQ (reference sequence). The CDR3 loop spans 15 amino acids. V lost 5 bases, J lost 0 bases, and 7 bases stayed unmatched. CDR3: CASSERGHGSYEQYF. The CDR3 nucleotides are TGTGCCAGCAGCGAAAGGGGGCATGGCTCCTACGAGCAGTACTTC.